Listed below are T cell receptor beta chains from one sample, sequenced in a study of identifying expanded T cells in peripheral blood. TCRdb's table, derived via immunoSEQ multiplex PCR, lists solely in-frame clones and lacks some. Of 90,000 to 100,000 clones listed, 85% to 90% are singletons. The sample taken for sequencing was blood. The receptor set was obtained from a person aged 18 to 70 in good health. Each CDR3 is given with its conserved first and last residue. Size values are once, few and many counts, or a class for expanded clones, and some rows have none.

V: TRBV9; J: TRBJ2-7; size: -; CDR3: CASSGYEQYF
V: TRBV28; J: TRBJ1-4; size: -; CDR3: CASSFSVQGSEKLFF
V: TRBV9; J: TRBJ2-7; size: once; CDR3: CASSVGQESYEQYF
V: TRBV7-9; J: TRBJ1-6; size: few; CDR3: CASSLEGYNSPLHF
V: TRBV7-2; J: TRBJ1-1; size: -; CDR3: CASSPDTEAFF
V: TRBV30; J: TRBJ1-2; size: few; CDR3: CAWSVGDYGYTF
V: TRBV15; J: TRBJ1-5; size: -; CDR3: CATSRDAGTGGQPQHF
V: TRBV30; J: TRBJ1-1; size: -; CDR3: CAWSLDRQNTEAFF
V: TRBV18; J: TRBJ2-1; size: -; CDR3: CASSPLGEQFF
V: TRBV4-1; J: TRBJ2-1; size: -; CDR3: CASSHAKNYEQFF
V: TRBV6-1; J: TRBJ2-5; size: -; CDR3: CASSGTSGGAETQYF
V: TRBV6-6; J: TRBJ2-5; size: -; CDR3: CASWGRGETQYF
V: TRBV6-5; J: TRBJ2-7; size: once; CDR3: CASSYSAARDSYF
V: TRBV10-3; J: TRBJ2-3; size: -; CDR3: CAISESAGGYTDTQYF
V: TRBV4-2; J: TRBJ1-5; size: once; CDR3: CASSQEQGNQPQHF